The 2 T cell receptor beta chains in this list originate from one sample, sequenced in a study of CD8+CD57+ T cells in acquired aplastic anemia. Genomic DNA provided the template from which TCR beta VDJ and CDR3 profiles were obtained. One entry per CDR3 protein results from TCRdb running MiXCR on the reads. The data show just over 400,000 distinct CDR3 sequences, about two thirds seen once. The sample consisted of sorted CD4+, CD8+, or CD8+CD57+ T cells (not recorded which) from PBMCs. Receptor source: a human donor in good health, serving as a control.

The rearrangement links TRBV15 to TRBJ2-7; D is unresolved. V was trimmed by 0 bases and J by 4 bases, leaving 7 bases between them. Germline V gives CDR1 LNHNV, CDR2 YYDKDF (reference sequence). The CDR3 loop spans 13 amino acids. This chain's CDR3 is CATSRDLQYEQYF. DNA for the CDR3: TGTGCCACCAGCAGAGACCTTCAGTACGAGCAGTACTTC.

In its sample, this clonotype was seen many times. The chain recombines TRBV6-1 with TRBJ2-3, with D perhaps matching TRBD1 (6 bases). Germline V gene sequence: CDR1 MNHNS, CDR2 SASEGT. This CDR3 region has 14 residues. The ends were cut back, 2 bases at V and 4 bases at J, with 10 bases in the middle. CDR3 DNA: TGTGCCAGCAGTGAAAGTGGGGGCCCAGATACGCAGTATTTT. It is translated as CASSESGGPDTQYF.